This T cell receptor beta chain was sequenced during a study of control samples from healthy donors and cancer patients. From germline, CDR1 is SGDLS and CDR2 YYNGEE. Between the trimmed V and J ends, which lost 5 bases and 0 bases, there was a span of 9 bases. The CDR3 consists of 14 residues. TCRdb keeps only in-frame clones here, not all; method: immunoSEQ multiplex PCR. The sample shows approximately 60,000 clones, less than 95% of them seen only once. The receptor's source is a woman in her forties or fifties with colorectal cancer. Sequencing used PBMCs. This sequence joins TRBV9 and TRBJ1-5; tentative D call: TRBD1 (6 bases). The CDR3 loop reads CASSTTGSNQPQHF. CDR3 DNA sequence: TGTGCCAGCAGTACGACAGGTAGCAATCAGCCCCAGCATTTT.